The 25 T cell receptor beta chains below all came from one sample that was sequenced in a study of blood T cells in healthy people across ages. With a J-beta primer mix and a sample-barcoded 5' primer, a second PCR ran roughly 7 to 11 cycles. From the 5' RACE reads, TCRdb called clonotypes with MiXCR, one entry per CDR3 protein. The sample records about 1.4 million distinct CDR3 sequences, 59% being singletons. Material: blood. All receptors derive from a man younger than 35 in good health.

The chain employs TRBV5-5 and TRBJ2-7; D gene uncertain. In germline, CDR1 is SGHKS, CDR2 YYEKEE (reference sequence). The CDR3 is 17 residues long. The ends were cut back, 4 bases at V and 5 bases at J, with 25 bases in the middle. CDR3 DNA sequence: TGTGCCAGCAGCCGGCAACCGAACGGGCTTATCGTCCACGAGCAGTACTTC. Amino acids: CASSRQPNGLIVHEQYF.

V and J are TRBV12-3 or TRBV12-4 and TRBJ2-1; no definite D call. CDR3 length equals 15 residues. V was clipped by 2 bases and J by 5 bases, with 13 bases between them. The CDR3 loop reads CASSLRPGMNNEQFF. CDR3 sequence (DNA): TGTGCCAGCAGTTTAAGGCCGGGTATGAACAATGAGCAGTTCTTC.

This clonotype appeared a few times. The J gene is TRBJ2-1, the V gene TRBV7-9, with D unclear. V was cut by 2 bases and J by 10 bases, with 15 bases left in between. Germline CDR1 SEHNR, CDR2 FQNEAQ (reference sequence). This CDR3 spans 14 amino acids. CDR3 in amino acids: CASSLTPAGQEQFF. The CDR3, as DNA: TGTGCCAGCAGCTTAACCCCCGCCGGTCAAGAGCAGTTCTTC. The full variable domain, with the rest looked up from reference TRBV7-9 and TRBJ2-1, is DTGVSQNPRHKITKRGQNVTFRCDPISEHNRLYWYRQTLGQGPEFLTYFQNEAQLEKSRLLSDRFSAERPKGSFSTLEIQRTEQGDSAMYLCASSLTPAGQEQFFGPGTRLTVL.

This chain links TRBV6-1 with TRBJ1-2, with 9 bases that match TRBD1. Germline V gene data show CDR1 as MNHNS and CDR2 as SASEGT. V gave up 7 bases and J gave up 5 bases; unmatched junction bases: 8. CDR3 length: 14 residues. CDR3: CASTRTGVFYGYTF. CDR3 coding DNA: TGTGCCAGCACGCGGACAGGGGTTTTTTATGGCTACACCTTC.

The chain combines TRBV7-9 with TRBJ2-7; D is possibly TRBD2 (6 bases). The J call is uncertain, as TRBJ2-5 better fits the DNA end. This CDR3 region has 16 residues. CDR1 SEHNR and CDR2 FQNEAQ come from the germline V gene (reference sequence). This CDR3 reads CASSLRGDSRMETQYF. The DNA of the CDR3 is TGTGCCAGCAGCCTCCGTGGGGACTCAAGGATGGAGACCCAGTACTTC.

The V gene is TRBV29-1, the J gene TRBJ1-1; D gene uncertain. CDR1 and CDR2 from the germline V gene are SQVTM and ANQGSEA. The CDR3 has 13 amino acids. V lost 6 bases to trimming and J lost 3 bases, with 14 bases between them. The CDR3 sequence: CSVKSGRDTEAFF. The CDR3 region has the DNA TGCAGCGTCAAGAGTGGGCGCGACACTGAAGCTTTCTTT. Based on the CDR3 plus reference TRBV29-1 and TRBJ1-1, the full variable domain is SAVISQKPSRDICQRGTSLTIQCQVDSQVTMMFWYRQQPGQSLTLIATANQGSEATYESGFVIDKFPISRPNLTFSTLTVSNMSPEDSSIYLCSVKSGRDTEAFFGQGTRLTVV.

This clonotype was observed once. The V call is TRBV18, the J call TRBJ2-5; D gene ambiguous. The CDR3 totals 14 residues. Trimming stripped 2 bases from V and 0 bases from J, with 7 bases between. Germline values: CDR1 KGHSH, CDR2 LQKENI. The CDR3 reads CASSPETYQETQYF. The CDR3 DNA reads as TGTGCCAGCTCACCAGAGACATACCAAGAGACCCAGTACTTC.

This clonotype appeared a single time. V gene TRBV30 combines with J gene TRBJ2-7, with no clear D. The CDR3 has 13 amino acids. Germline CDR1 and CDR2: GTSNPN and SVGIG (reference sequence). V lost 2 bases and J lost 1, with 9 bases in between. This CDR3 reads CAWSNLRSYEQYF. For the CDR3, the DNA is TGTGCCTGGAGTAACTTACGTTCCTACGAGCAGTACTTC. The complete variable domain, with remaining parts taken from reference TRBV30 and TRBJ2-7, reads SQTIHQWPATLVQPVGSPLSLECTVEGTSNPNLYWYRQAAGRGLQLLFYSVGIGQISSEVPQNLSASRPQDRQFILSSKKLLLSDSGFYLCAWSNLRSYEQYFGPGTRLTVT.

The rearrangement uses TRBV20-1 and TRBJ1-6; TRBD1 might be the D (5 bases). Germline V gene lookup returns CDR1 DFQATT and CDR2 SNEGSKA (reference sequence). The CDR3 is 13 residues long. Trimming took 4 bases from V and 10 from J, leaving 14 bases between them. CDR3 nucleotides: TGCAGTGCTACAGGGACCGTAGGGTCACCCCTCCACTTT. Protein product: CSATGTVGSPLHF.

The genes are TRBV3-1 and TRBJ2-7; 10 bases match TRBD2. The CDR3 extends over 15 amino acids. CDR1 and CDR2 (germline): LGHDT, YNNKEL (reference sequence). V trimming: 4 bases; J trimming: 4 bases; junction bases outside the gene matches: 7. CDR3 DNA: TGTGCCAGCAGCCCCTCTAGCGGGAGTTTGTACGAGCAGTACTTC. It yields the protein CASSPSSGSLYEQYF.

This clonotype was seen only a few times. The chain combines TRBV6-2 or TRBV6-3 with TRBJ1-5; D may be TRBD1 (5 bases). CDR3 length equals 16 residues. Between the trimmed V and J ends, which lost 8 bases and 4 bases, there was a span of 21 bases. Per the germline V gene, CDR1 is MNHEY and CDR2 is SVGEGT. The CDR3 protein is CASETRLQELNQPQHF. CDR3 in DNA: TGTGCCAGCGAAACACGATTACAGGAGCTTAATCAGCCCCAGCATTTT.

V is TRBV7-2 and J is TRBJ2-7, with 10 nucleotides matching TRBD2. The end of the DNA fits TRBJ2-4 better, so the J call may be wrong. The length of the CDR3 is 17 residues. Germline lookup yields CDR1 SGHTA and CDR2 FQGNSA. CDR3 DNA sequence: TGTGCCAGCAGCCCCTCCCCCAGCGGGAGGGGGAAAAACATTCAGTACTTC. Amino acid sequence: CASSPSPSGRGKNIQYF.

The chain combines TRBV20-1 with TRBJ1-5; maybe TRBD1 (5 bases). The CDR3 is made up of 14 amino acids. Trimming shortened V by 0 bases and J by 6 bases, and 12 bases separated the two germline ends. Germline V gene data show CDR1 as DFQATT and CDR2 as SNEGSKA (reference sequence). The CDR3 nucleotides read TGCAGTGCTAGAGATCCCAGGGTGGCTCAGCCCCAGCATTTT. It yields the protein CSARDPRVAQPQHF.

This clonotype has more than one count but fewer than ten. The chain recombines TRBV12-3 or TRBV12-4 with TRBJ2-3, with D perhaps TRBD1 (5 bases). Deletions cut 2 bases from V and 2 bases from J, with 11 bases between. This CDR3 contains 15 residues. CDR3 sequence reads: CASSLLRANTDTQYF. The CDR3 coding sequence is TGTGCCAGCAGTTTACTCAGGGCCAACACAGATACGCAGTATTTT.

Comments on this clonotype: The germline gene is not matched at one end of the junction; a read error may be the cause. The chain carries TRBV4-1 and TRBJ2-1; D is undetermined. The CDR3 covers 11 residues. In germline, CDR1 is MGHRA, CDR2 YSYEKL. CDR3 in DNA: TGCGCCAGCAGCCAAGGGCGTGAGAAGTTCTTC. It codes for CASSQGREKFF.

The chain employs TRBV4-3 and TRBJ2-1; D is undetermined. Trimming removed 0 bases from V and 0 bases from J, with 9 bases in between. Germline CDR1 is LGHNA and CDR2 is YSLEER. CDR3 length: 16 residues. DNA of the CDR3: TGCGCCAGCAGCCAAGATGGAGTAGTCTCCTACAATGAGCAGTTCTTC. It encodes CASSQDGVVSYNEQFF.

This clonotype came up a few times. The CDR3 loop is CSARGETAYEQYF. In DNA, the CDR3 is TGCAGTGCTAGAGGGGAGACAGCCTACGAGCAGTACTTC. The chain joins TRBV20-1 to TRBJ2-7; TRBD1 or TRBD2 may be the D gene (5 bases each). Trimming shortened V by 1 base and J by 2 bases, and 9 bases separated the two germline ends. Germline CDR1 reads DFQATT; CDR2 reads SNEGSKA (reference sequence). This CDR3 region has 13 residues.

The rearrangement uses TRBV4-2 and TRBJ2-1; 7 nucleotides align to TRBD2. This CDR3 is built from 16 residues. Germline values: CDR1 LGHNA, CDR2 YNFKEQ. The V segment lost 2 bases and the J segment 0 bases; nucleotides outside the gene matches: 4. The CDR3 reads CASSQRSGLSYNEQFF. The CDR3 DNA follows: TGTGCCAGCAGCCAACGTAGCGGGCTCTCCTACAATGAGCAGTTCTTC.

The chain couples TRBV27 to TRBJ2-2; D unresolved. V lost 10 bases, J lost 4 bases, and 10 bases lay in between. The CDR3 extends over 12 amino acids. Germline V gene lookup returns CDR1 MNHEY and CDR2 SMNVEV (reference sequence). The CDR3 loop is CATGRSTGELFF. The CDR3 DNA sequence: TGTGCCACCGGCCGGTCCACCGGGGAGCTGTTTTTT.

The genes are TRBV12-3 or TRBV12-4 and TRBJ2-1; either TRBD1 or TRBD2 may supply D (7 bases each). Trimming pared 11 bases from V and 2 bases from J, leaving 22 bases between. CDR3 size: 16 residues. This CDR3 is CASAQAGTAPYNEQFF. The DNA for the CDR3 is TGTGCCTCCGCACAAGCGGGGACAGCACCCTACAATGAGCAGTTCTTC.

The V and J genes are TRBV7-6 and TRBJ2-1, with a weak D call TRBD2 (5 bases). Looked up from germline, CDR1 is SGHVS and CDR2 is FNYEAQ. Trimming took off 1 base at V and 8 bases at J, with 12 bases between the two ends. The CDR3 totals 14 residues. CDR3 sequence: CASSLVTSAHEQFF. Here the CDR3 DNA reads TGTGCCAGCAGCTTAGTTACTAGTGCCCATGAGCAGTTCTTC.

This chain uses TRBV6-4 with TRBJ2-6, with D perhaps being TRBD1 or TRBD2 (5 bases each). V was trimmed by 2 bases and J by 2 bases, leaving 7 bases between them. Germline values: CDR1 MRHNA, CDR2 SNTAGT. The length of the CDR3 is 15 residues. The CDR3 coding sequence is TGTGCCAGCAGTGACGGGGGTGCTGGGGCCAACGTCCTGACTTTC. It specifies CASSDGGAGANVLTF.

This chain connects TRBV6-5 to TRBJ2-1; 9 positions agree with TRBD2. The CDR3 totals 16 residues. Germline CDR1 reads MNHEY; CDR2 reads SVGAGI. Trimming removed 0 bases from V and 9 bases from J; junction bases left unmatched: 9. The CDR3 sequence is CASSYSGTSRRSEQFF. In nucleotides, the CDR3 is TGTGCCAGCAGTTACTCTGGGACTAGCCGGAGGAGTGAGCAGTTCTTC.

The V call is TRBV6-4, the J call TRBJ2-7, with D perhaps being TRBD1 or TRBD2 (5 bases each). Per germline, CDR1 MRHNA and CDR2 SNTAGT. The V and J ends lost 4 bases and 7 bases respectively, with 20 bases between them. The CDR3 runs 15 residues. This chain's CDR3 is CASSGRDPHLEEQYF. As DNA, the CDR3 is TGTGCCAGCAGTGGCCGGGACCCACACCTAGAGGAGCAGTACTTC.

V and J are TRBV4-1 and TRBJ1-5; D unclear. V was trimmed by 0 bases and J by 9 bases, leaving 9 bases between them. The CDR3 contains 13 residues. Germline-derived CDR1 and CDR2 are MGHRA and YSYEKL. This CDR3 is CASSQDPPLPQHF. The CDR3 nucleotides read TGCGCCAGCAGCCAAGATCCCCCTTTGCCCCAGCATTTT.